The clone carrying this T cell receptor (beta chain) has just one count. The participants were between about 18 and 100 years old and came from about two dozen US areas. Cohort allocation depended upon clinical history that participants reported. These data come from a study of blood T cell repertoires in COVID-19. Across the study: Material from acute and convalescent COVID-19 was sourced from the United States, Italy and Spain.

Authors' processing steps: Amplification of reference gene primers was used by the study to estimate nucleated cell counts. Sequenced by immunoSEQ multiplex PCR; TCRdb stores in-frame clones only, minus some. That table is the source of V, J and clone size, and D and trimming were worked out from the DNA. This repertoire shows about 140,000 clones, about 80% found once; its top ten account for 1.6%. Sequenced: PBMCs or T cells enriched from blood (not recorded which). The TCR sequence derives from a woman aged 18-30 years who had been exposed to COVID-19.

CDR3 nucleotides: TGTGCCAGCAGCGACCGGGACAGGGGTCAGCCCCAGCATTTT. Translating it yields CASSDRDRGQPQHF. This chain links TRBV7-9 with TRBJ1-5, with 10 bases that match TRBD1. The CDR3 runs to 14 residues. CDR1 is SEHNR and CDR2 is FQNEAQ in the germline V gene (reference sequence). The junction had 4 bases not matched to a gene; V was cut back by 5 bases and J by 6 bases. The variable domain in full, completed from reference TRBV7-9 and TRBJ1-5, reads DTGVSQNPRHKITKRGQNVTFRCDPISEHNRLYWYRQTLGQGPEFLTYFQNEAQLEKSRLLSDRFSAERPKGSFSTLEIQRTEQGDSAMYLCASSDRDRGQPQHFGDGTRLSIL.